Below are 16 T cell receptor beta chains sequenced from a single sample in a study of cytomegalovirus exposure and HLA in healthy donors. PCR used 60 Vbeta primers and 13 Jbeta primers. TCRdb's table, derived via immunoSEQ multiplex PCR, lists solely in-frame clones and lacks some. The sample holds approximately 170,000 clones, 68% seen once. Sequenced input: PBMCs. The receptors shown here come from a woman aged 35 to 49 in good health and CMV-seropositive.

V is TRBV7-9 and J is TRBJ2-7; TRBD2 aligns across 8 bases. The germline CDR1 and CDR2 sequences are SEHNR and FQNEAQ (reference sequence). J was trimmed by 1 base and V by 8 bases; bases with no gene match: 4. The CDR3 is made up of 13 amino acids. The CDR3 reads CASEVAGSYEQYF. As DNA, the CDR3 is TGTGCCAGCGAAGTAGCGGGATCCTACGAGCAGTACTTC.

This clone appeared once. The chain joins TRBV18 to TRBJ2-2, with D hard to call. The germline V gene encodes CDR1 KGHSH and CDR2 LQKENI. Trimming took 2 bases from V and 4 from J, leaving 11 bases between them. CDR3 size: 15 residues. CDR3 sequence: CASSPGQVGTGELFF. CDR3 coding DNA: TGTGCCAGCTCACCAGGGCAGGTCGGCACCGGGGAGCTGTTTTTT.

The chain joins TRBV12-5 to TRBJ2-7; 10 bases agree with TRBD2. The germline CDR1 and CDR2 sequences are LGHNT and FRNRAP. The length of the CDR3 is 15 residues. V lost 1 base, J lost 2 bases, and 2 bases stayed unmatched. The CDR3 loop reads CASGLGLAGAYEQYF. The CDR3 region has the DNA TGTGCTAGTGGTTTGGGGCTAGCGGGGGCCTACGAGCAGTACTTC. The full variable domain, in which reference TRBV12-5 and TRBJ2-7 provide the parts outside the CDR3, is DARVTQTPRHKVTEMGQEVTMRCQPILGHNTVFWYRQTMMQGLELLAYFRNRAPLDDSGMPKDRFSAEMPDATLATLKIQPSEPRDSAVYFCASGLGLAGAYEQYFGPGTRLTVT.

This clone was recorded once. The CDR3 reads CASSVGQDNEKLFF. The CDR3 DNA follows: TGTGCCAGCAGTGTGGGTCAGGATAATGAAAAACTGTTTTTT. J is TRBJ1-4 and V is TRBV6-1; D uncertain. Looked up from germline, CDR1 is MNHNS and CDR2 is SASEGT. This CDR3 spans 14 amino acids. Trimming left V 4 bases short and J 4 bases short, with 10 bases between.

The gene calls are TRBV6-5 and TRBJ2-2; a possible D gene is TRBD2 (5 bases). V shed 6 bases and J shed 4 bases, with 6 bases lying between them. Germline V CDR1 and CDR2: MNHEY, SVGAGI. The CDR3 consists of 12 residues. CDR3 loop: CASSRGTGELFF. The CDR3 DNA is TGTGCCAGCAGCCGGGGCACCGGGGAGCTGTTTTTT.

The chain couples TRBV11-3 to TRBJ1-1; the D gene is possibly TRBD1 (5 bases). V lost 2 bases and J lost 8, with 9 bases in between. Looked up from germline, CDR1 is SGHNT and CDR2 is YENEEA. The CDR3 is 12 amino acids. CDR3 amino acids: CASSLLGGEAFF. CDR3 DNA sequence: TGTGCCAGCAGCTTACTCGGGGGGGAAGCTTTCTTT.

The CDR3 protein is CASSLGGTYTGNTIYF. For the CDR3, the DNA is TGTGCCAGCAGCTTAGGAGGGACTTATACTGGAAACACCATATATTTT. The chain carries TRBV7-2 and TRBJ1-3, with D perhaps matching TRBD1 (5 bases). Germline assignment: CDR1 SGHTA and CDR2 FQGNSA. The CDR3 contains 16 residues. Trimming cost V 1 base and J 2 bases, with 12 bases left between them.

The chain has TRBV5-1 and TRBJ1-4; 7 bases fit TRBD1. CDR1 SGHRS and CDR2 YFSETQ come from the germline V gene. The V gene end was trimmed by 4 bases and the J gene end by 8 bases; junction bases not matched to a gene: 8. The CDR3 consists of 14 residues. This CDR3 reads CASSIGQAEEKLFF. The DNA of the CDR3 is TGCGCCAGCAGCATCGGACAGGCTGAGGAAAAACTGTTTTTT.

The rearrangement links TRBV25-1 to TRBJ1-2; no clear D. Looked up from germline, CDR1 is MGHDK and CDR2 is SYGVNS. V lost 5 bases to trimming and J lost 3 bases, with 7 bases between them. The CDR3 contains 12 residues. CDR3 sequence reads: CASSRSYYGYTF. CDR3 nucleotide sequence: TGTGCCAGCAGTAGGAGCTACTATGGCTACACCTTC.

The chain employs TRBV2 and TRBJ1-1, with D possibly TRBD1 on 5 matching bases. The germline gives CDR1 SNHLY, CDR2 FYNNEI. V dropped 5 bases and J dropped 0 bases, with 10 bases sitting between them. The CDR3 length is 14 residues. CDR3 region: CASSPGRMNTEAFF. The CDR3 coding sequence is TGTGCCAGCAGTCCAGGGCGGATGAACACTGAAGCTTTCTTT.

The gene calls are TRBV18 and TRBJ1-1; no clear D. The germline V and J ends were trimmed by 4 bases and 3 bases, with 18 bases remaining between them. CDR1 is KGHSH, CDR2 LQKENI, per germline. The CDR3 totals 16 residues. CDR3 coding DNA: TGTGCCAGCTCACAAGATTACTTTAGAGCGGACACTGAAGCTTTCTTT. As protein: CASSQDYFRADTEAFF.

The CDR3 DNA reads TGTGCCAGCAGCTTAGACACGGCAACAGAGACCCAGTACTTC. Translation: CASSLDTATETQYF. V and J are TRBV25-1 and TRBJ2-5; D not resolved. Trimming removed 6 bases from V and 4 bases from J, with 15 bases in between. The CDR3 totals 14 residues. Germline-derived CDR1 and CDR2 are MGHDK and SYGVNS.

The CDR3 sequence: CASSSTPTGPKHF. In DNA form, the CDR3 reads TGTGCCAGCAGCTCGACCCCGACAGGGCCTAAACATTTT. The chain combines TRBV28 with TRBJ1-5; the match to TRBD1 covers 7 bases. This CDR3 contains 13 residues. J was trimmed by 16 bases and V by 6 bases; bases with no gene match: 15. Per the germline V gene, CDR1 is MDHEN and CDR2 is SYDVKM.

The chain recombines TRBV2 with TRBJ2-5; tentative D call: TRBD2 (5 bases). Germline V gives CDR1 SNHLY, CDR2 FYNNEI. The CDR3 length is 11 residues. V lost 7 bases and J lost 4, with 7 bases in between. Here the CDR3 DNA reads TGTGCCAGCATGGGAGTAGAGACCCAGTACTTC. This gives the protein CASMGVETQYF.

CDR3 in amino acids: CASSQDGQGPNYGYTF. The CDR3, as DNA: TGCGCCAGCAGCCAAGATGGACAGGGACCTAACTATGGCTACACCTTC. The chain couples TRBV4-3 to TRBJ1-2, with 8 nucleotides matching TRBD1. The CDR3 spans 16 residues. V was pared by 0 bases and J by 0 bases, with 3 bases of the junction left unmatched. Germline-derived CDR1 and CDR2 are LGHNA and YSLEER.

The CDR3 coding sequence is TGTGCCAGCTCACCAGGTCTAGCGGGAGTTAAGGAAGAGACCCAGTACTTC. This codes for CASSPGLAGVKEETQYF. The chain recombines TRBV18 with TRBJ2-5, with 10 bases aligning to TRBD2. After removal of 2 bases from V and 3 bases from J, the junction contained 9 bases not matched to a gene. CDR1 is KGHSH and CDR2 is LQKENI in the germline V gene. The CDR3 spans 17 residues.